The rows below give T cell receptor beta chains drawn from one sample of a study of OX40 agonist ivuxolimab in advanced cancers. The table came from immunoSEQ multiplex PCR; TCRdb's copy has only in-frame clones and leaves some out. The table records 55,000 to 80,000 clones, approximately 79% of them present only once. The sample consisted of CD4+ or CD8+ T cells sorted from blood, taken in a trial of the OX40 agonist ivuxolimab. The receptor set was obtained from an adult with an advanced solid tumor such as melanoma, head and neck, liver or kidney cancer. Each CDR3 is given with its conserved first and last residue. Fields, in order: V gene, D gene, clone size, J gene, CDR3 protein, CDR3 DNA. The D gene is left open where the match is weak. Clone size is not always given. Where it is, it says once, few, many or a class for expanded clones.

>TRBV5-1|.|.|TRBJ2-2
CASSPSLAAGELFF
TGCGCCAGCAGCCCCTCGTTAGCGGCCGGGGAGCTGTTTTTT
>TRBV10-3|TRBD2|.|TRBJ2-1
CAISAIGLGGSSYNEQFF
TGTGCCATCAGTGCAATCGGTTTAGGCGGGAGCTCCTACAATGAGCAGTTCTTC
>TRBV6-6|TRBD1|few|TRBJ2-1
CASSGDRGDSYNEQFF
TGTGCCAGCAGCGGGGACAGGGGAGACTCCTACAATGAGCAGTTCTTC
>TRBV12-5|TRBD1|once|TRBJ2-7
CASGLVGTGGEQYF
TGTGCTAGTGGTTTGGTAGGGACAGGGGGCGAGCAGTACTTC
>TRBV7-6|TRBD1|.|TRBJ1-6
CASSEGQVDSPLHF
TGTGCCAGCAGTGAAGGACAGGTGGATTCACCCCTCCACTTT
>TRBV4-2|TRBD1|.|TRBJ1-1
CASSPWTGGTEAFF
TGTGCCAGCAGCCCTTGGACAGGTGGAACTGAAGCTTTCTTT
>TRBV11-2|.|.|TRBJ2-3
CASTLGTHTDTQYF
TGTGCCAGTACCCTTGGGACCCACACAGATACGCAGTATTTT
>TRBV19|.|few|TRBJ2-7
CASSIRDEQYF
TGTGCCAGTAGTATTCGAGACGAGCAGTACTTC
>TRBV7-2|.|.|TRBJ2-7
CASSFEAASRNEQYF
TGTGCCAGCAGCTTTGAGGCTGCTAGCCGAAACGAGCAGTACTTC
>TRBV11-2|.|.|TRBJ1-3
CASSHPGNTIYF
TGTGCCAGCAGCCACCCTGGAAACACCATATATTTT
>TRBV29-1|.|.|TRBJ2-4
CSVEGPATSAQNIQYF
TGCAGCGTTGAAGGTCCGGCCACTAGTGCCCAAAACATTCAGTACTTC
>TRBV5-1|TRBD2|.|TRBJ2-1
CASSSSGTSGGNEQFF
TGCGCCAGCAGCTCCAGCGGGACTAGCGGAGGGAATGAGCAGTTCTTC
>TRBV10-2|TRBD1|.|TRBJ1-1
CASTLTGLSTEAFF
TGCGCCAGCACTTTGACAGGGCTAAGCACTGAAGCTTTCTTT
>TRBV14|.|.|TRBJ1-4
CASSPGGADKLFF
TGTGCCAGCAGCCCGGGGGGCGCGGATAAACTGTTTTTT
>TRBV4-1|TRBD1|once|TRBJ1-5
CASSQDHSGTATTLSNQPQHF
TGCGCCAGCAGCCAAGATCATTCTGGGACAGCTACCACCCTTAGCAATCAGCCCCAGCATTTT
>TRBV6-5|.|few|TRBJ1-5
CASSFRPSGAHQPQHF
TGTGCCAGCAGTTTTCGGCCTTCAGGGGCCCATCAGCCCCAGCATTTT
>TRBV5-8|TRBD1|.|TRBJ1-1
CASSSPTGGFNEAFF
TGTGCCAGCAGCTCGCCGACAGGGGGCTTCAATGAAGCTTTCTTT
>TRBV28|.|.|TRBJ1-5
CASSLGGGGNQPQHF
TGTGCCAGCAGCCTAGGGGGGGGCGGCAATCAGCCCCAGCATTTT
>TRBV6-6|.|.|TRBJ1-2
CASSAVGVGGYTF
TGTGCCAGCAGCGCAGTGGGAGTGGGCGGCTACACCTTC
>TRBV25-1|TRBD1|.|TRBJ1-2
CASSEFPGQGRGYGYTF
TGTGCCAGCAGTGAATTCCCAGGACAGGGAAGGGGGTATGGCTACACCTTC
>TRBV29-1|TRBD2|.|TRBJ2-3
CSVPGREAPPFGTDTQYF
TGCAGCGTTCCGGGGAGGGAGGCCCCACCTTTCGGCACAGATACGCAGTATTTT
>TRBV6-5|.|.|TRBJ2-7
CASSYTKVQSTYEQYF
TGTGCCAGCAGTTACACGAAAGTACAGTCTACCTACGAGCAGTACTTC
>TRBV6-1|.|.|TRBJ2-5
CASLGYRGGETQYF
TGTGCGAGTTTGGGGTACAGGGGGGGAGAGACCCAGTACTTC
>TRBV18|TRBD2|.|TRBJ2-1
CASSLLADPYNEQFF
TGTGCCAGCTCCCTGCTAGCGGACCCCTACAATGAGCAGTTCTTC
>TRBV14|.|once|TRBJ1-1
CASSQRGGNTEAFF
TGTGCCAGCAGCCAACGAGGGGGGAACACTGAAGCTTTCTTT
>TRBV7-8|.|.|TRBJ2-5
CASSLATLQETQYF
TGTGCCAGCAGCTTAGCGACTCTGCAAGAGACCCAGTACTTC
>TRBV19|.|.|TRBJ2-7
CASSLGRYYEQYF
TGTGCCAGTAGTTTGGGCAGATACTACGAGCAGTACTTC
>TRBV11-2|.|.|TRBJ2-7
CASSLAGTGEQYF
TGTGCCAGCAGCTTAGCGGGAACGGGCGAGCAGTACTTC
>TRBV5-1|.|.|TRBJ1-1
CASSFGSWLMNTEAFF
TGCGCCAGCAGCTTTGGGTCATGGCTAATGAACACTGAAGCTTTCTTT
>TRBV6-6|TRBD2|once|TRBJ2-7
CASSPGTSGSYEQYF
TGTGCCAGCAGCCCTGGGACTAGCGGATCCTACGAGCAGTACTTC
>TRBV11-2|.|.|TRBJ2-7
CASSSPTGRYEQYF
TGTGCCAGCAGCTCACCTACAGGGAGATACGAGCAGTACTTC
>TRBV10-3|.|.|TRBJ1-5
CAISTTGSSNQPQHF
TGTGCCATCAGCACAACAGGGAGTAGCAATCAGCCCCAGCATTTT
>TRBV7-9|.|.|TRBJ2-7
CASSLIGGAYEQYF
TGTGCCAGCAGCTTAATTGGAGGGGCCTACGAGCAGTACTTC
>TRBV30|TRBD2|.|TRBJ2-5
CACRLAGNQETQYF
TGTGCCTGTCGACTAGCGGGGAATCAAGAGACCCAGTACTTC
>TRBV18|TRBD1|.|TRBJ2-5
CASSGTGTSKEYF
TGTGCCAGCTCCGGGACAGGGACTTCTAAGGAGTACTTC
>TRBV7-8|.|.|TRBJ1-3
CASSLEGSRNTIYF
TGTGCCAGCAGCTTAGAGGGGAGTAGAAACACCATATATTTT
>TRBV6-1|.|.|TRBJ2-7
CASTQGSYEQYF
TGTGCCAGCACCCAGGGCTCCTACGAGCAGTACTTC
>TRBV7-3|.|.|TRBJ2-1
CASRSGGAGPYNEQFF
TGTGCCAGCAGATCAGGAGGCGCCGGGCCCTACAATGAGCAGTTCTTC
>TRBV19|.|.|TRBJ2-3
CASSIAGGGSGDTQYF
TGTGCCAGTAGTATTGCCGGCGGGGGCTCCGGGGATACGCAGTATTTT
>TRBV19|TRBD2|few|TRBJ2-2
CASTRRGGTTGELFF
TGTGCCAGTACTAGGCGGGGGGGCACTACCGGGGAGCTGTTTTTT
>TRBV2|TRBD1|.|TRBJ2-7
CASRDRGHEQYF
TGTGCCAGCAGGGACAGGGGCCACGAGCAGTACTTC
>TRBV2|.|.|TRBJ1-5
CASSLDSNQPQHF
TGTGCCAGCAGTCTTGATAGCAATCAGCCCCAGCATTTT
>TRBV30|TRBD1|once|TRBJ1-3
CAWDRGLGNTIYF
TGTGCCTGGGACAGGGGGCTTGGAAACACCATATATTTT
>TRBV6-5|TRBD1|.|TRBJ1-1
CASSSRGQAFF
TGTGCCAGCAGTTCCAGGGGGCAAGCTTTCTTT
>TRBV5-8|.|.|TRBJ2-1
CASSLPTLAPYNEQFF
TGTGCCAGCAGCTTACCCACTCTGGCTCCCTACAATGAGCAGTTCTTC
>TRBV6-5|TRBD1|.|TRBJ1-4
CASSSTGVTDEKLFF
TGTGCCAGCAGTTCGACAGGGGTGACTGATGAAAAACTGTTTTTT